These 7 T cell receptor beta chains were all obtained from the same sample, sequenced in a study of brain T cells in children with intractable seizures. TCRdb's copy holds only in-frame clones and misses some; the assay was immunoSEQ multiplex PCR. The repertoire consists of approximately 110,000 clones, with 85% to 95% occurring once and the leading ten covering under 4.5%. This specimen was peripheral blood, taken at surgery. The receptors stem from a boy in the first two years of life with hemimegalencephaly and intractable seizures.

This chain links TRBV19 with TRBJ1-3; D perhaps matches TRBD1 (6 bases). The CDR3 runs 14 residues. Trimming left V 5 bases short and J 0 bases short, with 8 bases between. Germline-derived CDR1 and CDR2 are LNHDA and SQIVND (reference sequence). The CDR3 DNA reads TGTGCCAGTAGTCTGACAGGCTCTGGAAACACCATATATTTT. Its translation is CASSLTGSGNTIYF.

This clone occurred once. This CDR3 is CASSPALMNTEAFF. In nucleotides, the CDR3 is TGTGCCAGCAGCCCCGCCCTTATGAACACTGAAGCTTTCTTT. V and J are TRBV7-9 and TRBJ1-1; no clear D gene. This CDR3 comprises 14 residues. Trimming shortened V by 5 bases and J by 0 bases, and 10 bases separated the two germline ends. Per the germline V gene, CDR1 is SEHNR and CDR2 is FQNEAQ (reference sequence).

V is TRBV2 and J is TRBJ1-6, with 8 bases fitting TRBD1. Trimming cost V 9 bases and J 7 bases; bases outside gene matches: 11. Germline V lookup: CDR1 SNHLY, CDR2 FYNNEI. The CDR3 has 15 amino acids. CDR3 DNA: TGTGCCAGTCTTGGGACAGGAGTAAAAAATTCACCCCTCCACTTT. Its translation is CASLGTGVKNSPLHF.

CDR3 coding DNA: TGTGCCAGCAGCCCCTCCTTTCTGGCGAACTCTGGGGCCAACGTCCTGACTTTC. As protein: CASSPSFLANSGANVLTF. This chain links TRBV5-5 with TRBJ2-6; D unclear. The germline CDR1 and CDR2 sequences are SGHKS and YYEKEE (reference sequence). The V end was cut by 4 bases, the J end by 0 bases, with 17 bases between. The CDR3 sequence is 18 residues long.

The rearrangement uses TRBV6-6 and TRBJ1-3; D remains unclear. The CDR3 has 14 residues. In germline, CDR1 is MNHNY, CDR2 SVGAGI (reference sequence). The ends were cut back, 8 bases at V and 8 bases at J, with 19 bases in the middle. This chain's CDR3 is CASRVLGILDTIYF. CDR3 coding DNA: TGTGCCAGCCGGGTACTTGGGATACTGGACACCATATATTTT.

J is TRBJ1-1 and V is TRBV14; D is undetermined. V was trimmed by 4 bases and J by 0 bases, leaving 6 bases between them. The CDR3 runs to 13 residues. The germline gives CDR1 SGHDN, CDR2 FVKESK. The CDR3 spells CASSLRLNTEAFF. The CDR3 DNA reads as TGTGCCAGCAGCCTCCGTTTGAACACTGAAGCTTTCTTT.

This rearrangement joins TRBV9 to TRBJ1-2; perhaps TRBD1 as D (6 bases). V was shortened by 4 bases and J by 8 bases, with 21 bases between the two germline ends. This CDR3 region has 15 residues. From germline, CDR1 is SGDLS and CDR2 YYNGEE. The chain's CDR3 is CASSPTNAGAHGYTF. CDR3 in DNA: TGTGCCAGCAGCCCCACGAATGCGGGGGCGCACGGCTACACCTTC. Full variable domain (outside the CDR3, taken from reference TRBV9 and TRBJ1-2): DSGVTQTPKHLITATGQRVTLRCSPRSGDLSVYWYQQSLDQGLQFLIQYYNGEERAKGNILERFSAQQFPDLHSELNLSSLELGDSALYFCASSPTNAGAHGYTFGSGTRLTVV.